This T cell receptor beta chain was retrieved from a study of T cell clonality in common variable immunodeficiency. General observations from the study: Shared TCRbeta clones were fewer between CVID subjects than controls. Common variable immunodeficiency TCR beta sequences reportedly had fewer deletions and N-nucleotide insertions.

Within the sample, this clone is medium-sized. As yet, its antigen is unknown. Here immunoSEQ multiplex PCR was the method, and the copy in TCRdb shows in-frame clones only, minus some. The data show tens of thousands of clones, with none appearing a single time. CVID meant reduced serum IgG, IgA and/or IgM plus specific antibody deficiency. Source material: peripheral blood mononuclear cells. The receptor was isolated from a human donor with common variable immunodeficiency.

CDR3 DNA, as far as it was read: TGCAGCGTGATTACAGGGTCTGGGGCCAACGTC. Translation: CSVITGSGANV. The full-length CDR3 reads as CSVITGSGANVLTF. J is TRBJ2-6 and V is TRBV29-1; D is perhaps TRBD1 (6 bases). The read finishes 3 residues shy of the CDR3 end, and the germline J gene is used to complete it. This CDR3 region has 14 residues. Germline-derived CDR1 and CDR2 are SQVTM and ANQGSEA. V was shortened by 6 bases and J by 1 base, with 10 bases between the two germline ends.